This T cell receptor (beta chain) stems from a study of blood T cell repertoires in COVID-19. Overall study: COVID-19 samples collected from the United States, Italy and Spain covered acute and convalescent phases. Nucleic acid was either cDNA or gDNA, and it came from T cells, B-cell-depleted T cells, or PBMCs.

In germline, CDR1 is MGHDK, CDR2 SYGVNS. There are 14 residues in the CDR3. The junction had 2 bases not matched to a gene; V was cut back by 3 bases and J by 3 bases. In the original workflow: Cell counts per sample came from amplifying reference gene primers. Assay: immunoSEQ multiplex PCR; the TCRdb copy retains only in-frame clones and omits some. The D gene and trimming were derived from the DNA, and the V and J assignments and clone size from that table. The sample records about 64,000 clones, 65% to 90% being singletons. This chain connects TRBV25-1 to TRBJ1-2; 9 nucleotides align to TRBD1. The sequence came from a man aged 35 to 55 with acute or convalescent COVID-19. The sequencing sample was made of peripheral blood. In DNA form, the CDR3 reads TGTGCCAGCAGTGATCGGGACAGGGACTATGGCTACACCTTC. It is translated as CASSDRDRDYGYTF.